The clone carrying this TCR beta chain was observed at least ten times. The data derive from a study of neurological immune-mediated disorders. Whole-study context: Secondary progressive cases numbered 3 among the roughly 34 multiple sclerosis patients, while the other 31 were relapsing-remitting.

PBMCs numbering 2 million and stored at -80 C yielded the unsorted libraries. Over 160 million TCR-beta sequences, together covering 15-18 subjects, were produced by every individual sequencing run that was carried out. Using its own MiXCR run on the 5' RACE reads, TCRdb lists one record per CDR3 protein. The repertoire holds over 60,000 distinct CDR3 sequences, with 4% to 6% as singletons. V shed 0 bases and J shed 2 bases, with 8 bases lying between them. The V gene's germline CDR1 is SGHRS and CDR2 YFSETQ. The CDR3 covers 14 residues. The rearrangement uses TRBV5-1 and TRBJ2-5; D unclear. What was sequenced was PBMCs. The receptor's source is a woman between 50 and 59 years old with multiple sclerosis. The CDR3 protein is CASSLVGGQETQYF. CDR3 coding DNA: TGCGCCAGCAGCTTGGTCGGCGGACAAGAGACCCAGTACTTC.